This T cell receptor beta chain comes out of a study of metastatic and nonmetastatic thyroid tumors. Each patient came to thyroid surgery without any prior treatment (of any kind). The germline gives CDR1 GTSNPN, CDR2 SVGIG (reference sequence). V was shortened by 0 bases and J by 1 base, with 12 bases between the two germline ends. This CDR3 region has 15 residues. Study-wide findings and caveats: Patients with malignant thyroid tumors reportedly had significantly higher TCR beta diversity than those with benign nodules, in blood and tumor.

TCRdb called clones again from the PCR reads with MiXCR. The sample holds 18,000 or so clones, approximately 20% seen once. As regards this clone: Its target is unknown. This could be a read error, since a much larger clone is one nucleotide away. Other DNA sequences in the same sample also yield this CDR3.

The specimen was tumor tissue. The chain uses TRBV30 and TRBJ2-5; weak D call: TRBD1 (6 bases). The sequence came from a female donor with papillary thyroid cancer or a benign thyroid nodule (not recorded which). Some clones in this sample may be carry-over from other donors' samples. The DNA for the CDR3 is TGTGCCTGGAGTGTGCAGGGACACCTCCAAGAGACCCAGTACTTC. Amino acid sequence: CAWSVQGHLQETQYF.